A selection of T cell receptor beta chains follows, all from one sample in a study of blood T cell repertoires in COVID-19. Produced via immunoSEQ multiplex PCR; TCRdb's table is partial and in-frame only. Here the sample spans about 140,000 clones, roughly 81% being singletons. Material for sequencing was peripheral blood. These receptor sequences come from a woman aged 50 to 65 with active or convalescent COVID-19. Each CDR3 is given with its conserved first and last residue. The order of the fields is D gene, clone size, V gene, CDR3 protein. D genes are given only for firm matches. Not all rows give a size; the values are once, few, many and, for expanded clones, a class.

>TRBD1|-|TRBV9
CASSDYRGPGGGYTF
>TRBD1|-|TRBV4-2
CASSLRQGKAFF
>-|-|TRBV30
CAWMGGQVLTGANVLTF
>-|few|TRBV25-1
CASRGEYNSPLHF
>TRBD1|-|TRBV6-6
CASSYGGTASNQPQHF
>-|few|TRBV7-2
CASSPTGQGYNEQFF
>-|-|TRBV5-6
CASSLGQGAFF
>TRBD2|-|TRBV2
CASSEARASGGSSYEQYF
>TRBD2|-|TRBV25-1
CASSEERGLGDTQYF
>TRBD2|-|TRBV29-1
CSVILAGGEDTQYF
>TRBD1|many|TRBV6-6
CASSLGQGGNEQFF
>TRBD2|few|TRBV9
CASSVGPAGIAKNIQYF
>-|-|TRBV4-2
CASSQDRRGTTEAFF
>-|-|TRBV5-6
CASSLQGTGNTIYF
>TRBD1|-|TRBV7-3
CASSAGTGGTGGELFF
>TRBD2|-|TRBV11-2
CASSLGYSGGLQETQYF
>TRBD1|-|TRBV6-6
CASRTGQGSNQPQHF
>-|-|TRBV7-2
CASSLDGSQPQHF
>-|-|TRBV5-1
CASSLPTGNSPLHF
>-|few|TRBV9
CASSAWTSTDTQYF
>-|-|TRBV9
CASSSGEGGFWTEAFF
>TRBD1|-|TRBV5-6
CASSLLGQGASDTEAFF
>-|few|TRBV18
CASSQGSTYEQYF
>-|-|TRBV7-2
CASSYRTRNNEQFF
>-|-|TRBV3-1/TRBV3-2
CASSRTPRDTMNTGELFF
>-|once|TRBV10-3
CAISDTGNEQFF
>TRBD1|few|TRBV5-1
CASSGRGQGTEAFF
>TRBD1|few|TRBV5-5
CASSNDREGNTIYF
>-|-|TRBV6-2/TRBV6-3
CASSYSAGSSYEQYF
>-|-|TRBV19
CASSTTSDRGNEQFF
>-|few|TRBV7-9
CASSLGLLQGDGYTF
>-|-|TRBV29-1
CSVEQGRTEAFF
>TRBD1|-|TRBV18
CASSPLTGTTDTQYF
>TRBD1|-|TRBV9
CASSVGGGGYEQYF
>-|once|TRBV3-1/TRBV3-2
CASSPVEETQYF
>TRBD1|-|TRBV30
CAWKTGVPTGELFF
>-|few|TRBV30
CAWDRGSGELFF
>TRBD2|-|TRBV5-6
CASSLVYRTSGSFSNEQFF
>-|-|TRBV4-3
CASSQSTGDTQYF
>TRBD2|-|TRBV5-1
CASRGTSAPYEQYF
>-|-|TRBV5-4
CASSSGRVETQYF
>TRBD1|-|TRBV6-5
CASSWTGGETQYF
>-|once|TRBV5-6
CASSLVLRGHEQYF
>TRBD2|-|TRBV7-2
CASSLKAGRETQYF